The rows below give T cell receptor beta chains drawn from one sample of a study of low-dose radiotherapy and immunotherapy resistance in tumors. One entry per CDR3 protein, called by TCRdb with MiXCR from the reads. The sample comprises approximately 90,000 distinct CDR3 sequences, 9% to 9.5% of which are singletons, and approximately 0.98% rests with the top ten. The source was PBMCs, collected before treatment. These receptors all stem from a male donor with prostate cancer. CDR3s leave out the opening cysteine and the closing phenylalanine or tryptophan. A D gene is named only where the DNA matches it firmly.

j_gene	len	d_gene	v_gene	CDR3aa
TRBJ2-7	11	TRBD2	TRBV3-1	ASSERELYEQY
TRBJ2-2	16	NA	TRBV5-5	ASSLDARTAANTGELF
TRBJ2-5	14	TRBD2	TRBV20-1	SATLLAGGSQETQY
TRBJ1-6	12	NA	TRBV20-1	SARGGIYNSPLH
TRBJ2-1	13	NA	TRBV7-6	ASSKDTHSYNEQF
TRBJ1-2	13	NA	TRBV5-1	ASSLVPDGSYGYT
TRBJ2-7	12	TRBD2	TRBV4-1	ASSPTSGPYEQY
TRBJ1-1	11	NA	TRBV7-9	ASSFTQGTEAF
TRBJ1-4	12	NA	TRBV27	ASSPGTVDEKLF
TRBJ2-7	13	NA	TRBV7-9	ASSLFGGDAHEQY
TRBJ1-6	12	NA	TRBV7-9	ASSTTGANSPLH
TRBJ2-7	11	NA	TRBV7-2	ASSLGVSDEQY
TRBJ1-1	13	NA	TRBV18	ASSPPMGLDTEAF
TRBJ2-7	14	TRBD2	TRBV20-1	SARARGAGGRNEQY
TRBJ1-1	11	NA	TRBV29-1	SSFNGVNTEAF
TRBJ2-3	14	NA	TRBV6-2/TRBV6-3	ASSYDPGVVQDTQY
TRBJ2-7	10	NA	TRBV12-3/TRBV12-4	ASRVGTYEQY
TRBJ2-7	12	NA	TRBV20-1	SARDGGSFYEQY
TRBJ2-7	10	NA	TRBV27	ASSSRTYEQY
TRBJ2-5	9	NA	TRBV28	ASSVRETQY
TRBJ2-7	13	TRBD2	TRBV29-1	SVKGSSGRTYEQY
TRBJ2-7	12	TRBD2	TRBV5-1	ASSSAGGTYEQY
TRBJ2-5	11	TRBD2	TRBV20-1	SARAAGVETQY
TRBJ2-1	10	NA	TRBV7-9	ASSLVGGEQF
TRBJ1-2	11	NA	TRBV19	ASSTGTKGGYT
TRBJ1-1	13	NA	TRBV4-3	ASSQERGGRTEAF
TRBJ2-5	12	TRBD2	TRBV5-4	ASSAGTTSETQY
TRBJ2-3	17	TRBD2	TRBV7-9	ASSLGLAGGRVSTDTQY
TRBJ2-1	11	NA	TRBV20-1	SATGTHYNEQF
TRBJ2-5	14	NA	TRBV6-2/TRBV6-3	ASSYSNQGAEETQY
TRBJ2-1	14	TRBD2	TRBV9	ASSVGPGLAGGEQF
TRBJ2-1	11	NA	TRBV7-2	ASSPFSAGEQF
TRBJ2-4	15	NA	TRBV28	ASSLPGVGLSKDIQY
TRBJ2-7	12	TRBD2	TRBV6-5	AIGRDPWAYEQY
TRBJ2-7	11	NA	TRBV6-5	ASSYRVAYEQY
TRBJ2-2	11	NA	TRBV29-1	SVVAPTTGELF
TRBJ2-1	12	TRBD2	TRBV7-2	ASSPAGLRNEQF
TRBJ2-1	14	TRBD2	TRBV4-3	ASSQGGRAGGNEQF
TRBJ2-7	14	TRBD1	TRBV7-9	ASSPRDSRASYEQY